This record concerns one T cell receptor beta chain sequence. This entry comes from a study of cytomegalovirus exposure and HLA in healthy donors. The PCR was carried out with 60 Vbeta primers and 13 Jbeta primers. Data came from immunoSEQ multiplex PCR; TCRdb stores just in-frame clones and leaves some out. The data hold about 45,000 clones, with 45% to 60% observed a single time. V lost 5 bases to trimming and J lost 4 bases; unmatched junction nucleotides: 12. The germline CDR1 and CDR2 sequences are MDHEN and SYDVKM. The CDR3 is made up of 18 amino acids. The sequence came from a man aged 55-75 years in good health and CMV-seronegative. Specimen: PBMCs. The chain employs TRBV28 and TRBJ2-5; 14 bases line up with TRBD2. The CDR3 DNA sequence: TGTGCCAGCAGTAAATTTCGGACTAGCGGGAGGATAGGAGAGACCCAGTACTTC. Translation gives CASSKFRTSGRIGETQYF.